The rows below give T cell receptor beta chains drawn from one sample of a study of control samples from healthy donors and cancer patients. Profiling relied on immunoSEQ multiplex PCR, and the TCRdb table lists in-frame clones only, not all of them. Listed are fewer than 200,000 clones; roughly 2% falls within the top ten. The sequencing input was blood. The receptors shown here come from a woman in her twenties or thirties in good health. The CDR3 runs from the conserved cysteine through the conserved F or W. D genes are given only for firm matches.

j_gene | d_gene | v_gene | CDR3aa | CDR3nt
TRBJ1-2 | . | TRBV6-5 | CASRPGFYGYTF | TGTGCCAGCAGACCGGGATTCTATGGCTACACCTTC
TRBJ1-2 | . | TRBV27 | CASGPINYGYTF | TGTGCCAGCGGCCCGATTAACTATGGCTACACCTTC
TRBJ1-1 | . | TRBV5-1 | CASSKRVGEAFF | TGCGCCAGCAGCAAACGGGTGGGGGAAGCTTTCTTT
TRBJ2-7 | . | TRBV3-1/TRBV3-2 | CASSQFGSLGDEQYF | TGTGCCAGCAGCCAATTTGGCAGTCTAGGAGACGAGCAGTACTTC
TRBJ1-5 | . | TRBV28 | CASSSRGQNQPQHF | TGTGCCAGCAGTTCAAGAGGACAGAATCAGCCCCAGCATTTT
TRBJ2-3 | TRBD1 | TRBV28 | CASSPPGTGGTDTQYF | TGTGCCAGCAGTCCCCCCGGGACAGGGGGCACAGATACGCAGTATTTT
TRBJ1-6 | . | TRBV14 | CASSQDPLWDTSNSPLHF | TGTGCCAGCAGCCAAGATCCCCTTTGGGACACCTCTAATTCACCCCTCCACTTT
TRBJ1-2 | . | TRBV18 | CASSPGKSYGYTF | TGTGCCAGCTCACCGGGGAAGTCCTATGGCTACACCTTC
TRBJ2-3 | . | TRBV5-1 | CASSHGAGAGSTQYF | TGCGCCAGCTCCCATGGGGCGGGGGCCGGGAGTACGCAGTATTTT
TRBJ1-2 | TRBD1 | TRBV6-6 | CASSYGGTGSYGYTF | TGTGCCAGCAGTTACGGAGGGACAGGGTCCTATGGCTACACCTTC
TRBJ2-7 | . | TRBV4-1 | CASSFPGQATYEQYF | TGCGCCAGCAGCTTTCCTGGCCAGGCCACCTACGAGCAGTACTTC
TRBJ1-2 | TRBD1 | TRBV27 | CASRKTGSNYGYTF | TGTGCCAGCAGAAAGACAGGGTCTAACTATGGCTACACCTTC
TRBJ2-5 | TRBD2 | TRBV3-1/TRBV3-2 | CASSNSGEQETQYF | TGTGCCAGCAGTAATAGCGGGGAGCAAGAGACCCAGTACTTC
TRBJ2-5 | TRBD2 | TRBV11-2 | CASSLGLAGRAQYF | TGTGCCAGCAGCCTTGGACTAGCGGGGAGGGCCCAGTACTTC
TRBJ1-3 | . | TRBV28 | CASSSGSYRNTIYF | TGTGCCAGCAGTTCCGGGTCCTACCGGAACACCATATATTTT
TRBJ2-3 | TRBD2 | TRBV19 | CASTRTSLRDTQYF | TGTGCCAGTACCCGGACTAGTCTTAGAGATACGCAGTATTTT
TRBJ2-5 | . | TRBV27 | CASSYLPGKETQYF | TGTGCCAGCAGCTATCTACCGGGGAAAGAGACCCAGTACTTC
TRBJ1-1 | . | TRBV5-1 | CASTWEMDTEAFF | TGCGCCAGCACATGGGAGATGGACACTGAAGCTTTCTTT
TRBJ2-4 | . | TRBV5-5 | CASSLTVLAKNIQYF | TGTGCCAGCAGCTTGACAGTACTCGCCAAAAACATTCAGTACTTC
TRBJ1-2 | . | TRBV25-1 | CASSESGGAGYTF | TGTGCCAGCAGTGAATCGGGGGGCGCTGGCTACACCTTC
TRBJ2-3 | . | TRBV10-3 | CAISGAADTQYF | TGTGCCATCAGTGGGGCGGCAGATACGCAGTATTTT
TRBJ2-1 | . | TRBV14 | CASSRKMSGEQFF | TGTGCCAGCAGCCGGAAGATGTCGGGTGAGCAGTTCTTC
TRBJ1-5 | . | TRBV6-2/TRBV6-3 | CASSYSVQPQHF | TGTGCCAGCAGTTACTCGGTTCAGCCCCAGCATTTT
TRBJ1-1 | . | TRBV9 | CASSVEDTEAFF | TGTGCCAGCAGCGTAGAGGACACTGAAGCTTTCTTT
TRBJ1-2 | . | TRBV7-8 | CASSLRRGGEGYTF | TGTGCCAGCAGTCTGAGACGGGGGGGCGAAGGCTACACCTTC
TRBJ1-5 | TRBD1 | TRBV7-6 | CASSQTTGLNQPQHF | TGTGCCAGCAGCCAGACGACAGGGCTCAATCAGCCCCAGCATTTT
TRBJ2-5 | . | TRBV4-1 | CASSQGARQRYQETQYF | TGCGCCAGCAGCCAAGGCGCTCGACAGCGCTACCAAGAGACCCAGTACTTC
TRBJ2-1 | . | TRBV5-1 | CASISGGGGQFF | TGCGCCAGCATCTCTGGGGGAGGAGGGCAGTTCTTC
TRBJ1-2 | TRBD1 | TRBV2 | CASSWTGNNYGYTF | TGTGCCAGCAGCTGGACAGGGAATAACTATGGCTACACCTTC
TRBJ1-3 | . | TRBV7-8 | CASSLGWFSGNTIYF | TGTGCCAGCAGCTTAGGGTGGTTCTCTGGAAACACCATATATTTT
TRBJ2-2 | TRBD1 | TRBV18 | CASSPQGAVNTGELFF | TGTGCCAGCTCACCACAGGGGGCGGTGAACACCGGGGAGCTGTTTTTT
TRBJ1-2 | TRBD1 | TRBV6-5 | CASSPDRARGYTF | TGTGCCAGCAGTCCCGACAGGGCTCGGGGCTACACCTTC
TRBJ1-2 | . | TRBV28 | CATTLRAGLGYTF | TGTGCCACCACTCTCCGGGCAGGGCTTGGCTACACCTTC
TRBJ1-2 | . | TRBV6-2/TRBV6-3 | CASSYPGNYGYTF | TGTGCCAGCAGTTACCCAGGGAACTATGGCTACACCTTC
TRBJ1-1 | . | TRBV4-3 | CASSQNRVLNTEAFF | TGCGCCAGCAGCCAAAACAGGGTTCTGAACACTGAAGCTTTCTTT
TRBJ1-5 | TRBD1 | TRBV10-1 | CASSESRFRGNGQPQHF | TGCGCCAGCAGTGAGTCCCGATTCAGGGGGAACGGGCAGCCCCAGCATTTT
TRBJ1-2 | . | TRBV11-2 | CASSVPDDGYTF | TGTGCCAGCAGCGTTCCAGACGATGGCTACACCTTC
TRBJ1-3 | . | TRBV6-1 | CASSEGRVGNTIYF | TGTGCCAGCAGTGAAGGCAGGGTGGGAAACACCATATATTTT
TRBJ1-4 | TRBD1 | TRBV27 | CASRRQGTDEKLFF | TGTGCCAGCAGAAGACAGGGTACGGATGAAAAACTGTTTTTT
TRBJ1-4 | TRBD1 | TRBV27 | CASSHTGATNEKLFF | TGTGCCAGCAGTCACACAGGGGCAACTAATGAAAAACTGTTTTTT
TRBJ2-6 | . | TRBV21-1 | CASSKKGVGCSGANVLTF | TGTGCCAGCAGCAAAAAGGGGGTAGGGTGCTCTGGGGCCAACGTCCTGACTTTC
TRBJ1-4 | . | TRBV12-3/TRBV12-4 | CASSLGGNEKLFF | TGTGCCAGCAGTTTAGGGGGGAATGAAAAACTGTTTTTT
TRBJ2-5 | . | TRBV24-1 | CATGEVETQYF | TGTGCCACCGGGGAGGTGGAGACCCAGTACTTC
TRBJ1-1 | TRBD1 | TRBV6-5 | CASSYDREWDTEAFF | TGTGCCAGCAGTTACGACAGGGAGTGGGACACTGAAGCTTTCTTT
TRBJ1-2 | TRBD1 | TRBV30 | CAWSVGQKNYGYTF | TGTGCCTGGAGTGTGGGACAGAAGAACTATGGCTACACCTTC
TRBJ1-3 | . | TRBV7-2 | CASSPGGSGNTIYF | TGTGCCAGCAGCCCCGGGGGCTCTGGAAACACCATATATTTT
TRBJ2-1 | . | TRBV12-3/TRBV12-4 | CASSDQMFDEQFF | TGTGCCAGCAGTGACCAGATGTTTGACGAGCAGTTCTTC
TRBJ2-1 | . | TRBV12-3/TRBV12-4 | CASGVSYNEQFF | TGTGCCAGTGGGGTCTCCTACAATGAGCAGTTCTTC
TRBJ2-5 | TRBD1 | TRBV13 | CASSLITGQGGETQYF | TGTGCCAGCAGCTTAATTACCGGACAGGGAGGTGAGACCCAGTACTTC
TRBJ2-1 | TRBD1 | TRBV6-5 | CASSRPGQGGEQFF | TGTGCCAGCAGCAGGCCGGGACAGGGCGGTGAGCAGTTCTTC
TRBJ2-2 | . | TRBV6-5 | CASTFDTGELFF | TGTGCCAGCACTTTTGACACCGGGGAGCTGTTTTTT
TRBJ2-3 | . | TRBV5-4 | CASSPGTERTDTQYF | TGTGCCAGCAGCCCGGGGACTGAGCGGACAGATACGCAGTATTTT
TRBJ2-5 | TRBD1 | TRBV24-1 | CATSPGTGKQETQYF | TGTGCCACCAGCCCCGGGACAGGAAAGCAAGAGACCCAGTACTTC
TRBJ1-2 | . | TRBV3-1/TRBV3-2 | CASTGTVSGYTF | TGTGCCAGTACTGGGACGGTCAGCGGCTACACCTTC
TRBJ1-3 | . | TRBV28 | CASKPHSGNTIYF | TGTGCCAGTAAACCCCACTCTGGAAACACCATATATTTT